Listed below are T cell receptor beta chains from one sample, sequenced in a study of a mutant IDH1 vaccine in newly diagnosed glioma. The table came from immunoSEQ multiplex PCR; TCRdb's copy has only in-frame clones and leaves some out. The sample holds 35,000 to 40,000 clones, roughly 90% seen once. This specimen consisted of PBMCs, obtained from a glioma patient treated with radiotherapy, temozolomide or both. The receptor set was obtained from a young man with glioma. Both conserved end residues are part of each CDR3. A D gene is named only where the DNA matches it firmly. The size of a clone is reported for some rows only, either as once, few or many, or as a class for expanded clones.

abundance: .; j_gene: TRBJ1-2; d_gene: .; v_gene: TRBV30; CDR3nt: TGTGCCGGGGGACATCCGGCGGTCTATGGCTACACCTTC; CDR3aa: CAGGHPAVYGYTF
abundance: .; j_gene: TRBJ2-3; d_gene: TRBD1; v_gene: TRBV5-1; CDR3nt: TGCGCCAGCAGCTTGGAGGGGACAGGGACAGATACGCAGTATTTT; CDR3aa: CASSLEGTGTDTQYF
abundance: .; j_gene: TRBJ2-1; d_gene: .; v_gene: TRBV5-1; CDR3nt: TGCGCCAGCAGCTTGGAAGGAAGCAATGAGCAGTTCTTC; CDR3aa: CASSLEGSNEQFF
abundance: .; j_gene: TRBJ1-5; d_gene: .; v_gene: TRBV6-1; CDR3nt: TGTGCCAGCAGTGTTCAGGATAATAGCAATCAGCCCCAGCATTTT; CDR3aa: CASSVQDNSNQPQHF
abundance: .; j_gene: TRBJ1-1; d_gene: TRBD1; v_gene: TRBV20-1; CDR3nt: TGCAGTGCAGGACAGGAGGTTGAAGCTTTCTTT; CDR3aa: CSAGQEVEAFF
abundance: .; j_gene: TRBJ2-2; d_gene: .; v_gene: TRBV27; CDR3nt: TGTGCCAGCAGTTTAGGGACGGACACCGGGGAGCTGTTTTTT; CDR3aa: CASSLGTDTGELFF
abundance: .; j_gene: TRBJ2-7; d_gene: .; v_gene: TRBV7-9; CDR3nt: TGTGCCAGCAGCGTACAGGGAAACCTCCCTGGCGAGCAGTACTTC; CDR3aa: CASSVQGNLPGEQYF
abundance: .; j_gene: TRBJ2-3; d_gene: .; v_gene: TRBV5-1; CDR3nt: TGCGCCAGCACCCTCGCGGTGAGCACAGATACGCAGTATTTT; CDR3aa: CASTLAVSTDTQYF
abundance: .; j_gene: TRBJ1-1; d_gene: .; v_gene: TRBV5-1; CDR3nt: TGCGCCAGCAGCCCCGAGGTCGGGAGTGAAGCTTTCTTT; CDR3aa: CASSPEVGSEAFF
abundance: .; j_gene: TRBJ1-5; d_gene: .; v_gene: TRBV7-2; CDR3nt: TGTGCCAGCAGCTTTGGGTATAGCAATCAGCCCCAGCATTTT; CDR3aa: CASSFGYSNQPQHF
abundance: .; j_gene: TRBJ1-1; d_gene: .; v_gene: TRBV7-9; CDR3nt: TGTGCCAGCAGCTTGGCAGGGCGGGGTTCGTCTGAAGCTTTCTTT; CDR3aa: CASSLAGRGSSEAFF
abundance: .; j_gene: TRBJ1-1; d_gene: .; v_gene: TRBV5-4; CDR3nt: TGTGCCAGCAGCTTGGCACAGGGAATGAACACTGAAGCTTTCTTT; CDR3aa: CASSLAQGMNTEAFF
abundance: .; j_gene: TRBJ1-2; d_gene: TRBD1; v_gene: TRBV6-5; CDR3nt: TGTGCCAGCAGTTACCAGGGGGCGAATGGCTACACCTTC; CDR3aa: CASSYQGANGYTF
abundance: .; j_gene: TRBJ2-1; d_gene: .; v_gene: TRBV19; CDR3nt: TGTGCCAGCCGAACGGGGCGAGCCTCCTACAATGAGCAGTTCTTC; CDR3aa: CASRTGRASYNEQFF
abundance: once; j_gene: TRBJ1-1; d_gene: .; v_gene: TRBV7-2; CDR3nt: TGTGCCAGCAGCCTAGGGGAGAACACTGAAGCTTTCTTT; CDR3aa: CASSLGENTEAFF
abundance: .; j_gene: TRBJ1-1; d_gene: TRBD1; v_gene: TRBV4-3; CDR3nt: TGCGCCAGCAGCGTCGGGACAGGGGGCAACACTGAAGCTTTCTTT; CDR3aa: CASSVGTGGNTEAFF
abundance: .; j_gene: TRBJ1-5; d_gene: TRBD1; v_gene: TRBV30; CDR3nt: TGTGCCTGGAGTGTAGGGACAGACAATCAGCCCCAGCATTTT; CDR3aa: CAWSVGTDNQPQHF
abundance: .; j_gene: TRBJ1-1; d_gene: .; v_gene: TRBV6-1; CDR3nt: TGTGCCAGCAGTGATGGGACGTCAGGGACTGAAGCTTTCTTT; CDR3aa: CASSDGTSGTEAFF
abundance: .; j_gene: TRBJ1-4; d_gene: TRBD1; v_gene: TRBV5-6; CDR3nt: TGTGCCAGCAGCTTGGGCCTACAGGGGGCGCAGAAACTGTTTTTT; CDR3aa: CASSLGLQGAQKLFF
abundance: .; j_gene: TRBJ1-1; d_gene: .; v_gene: TRBV6-5; CDR3nt: TGTGCCAGCACCCCCCCAGGGCACACTGAAGCTTTCTTT; CDR3aa: CASTPPGHTEAFF
abundance: .; j_gene: TRBJ1-1; d_gene: .; v_gene: TRBV7-9; CDR3nt: TGTGCCAGCAGAGCCGGTAACACTGAAGCTTTCTTT; CDR3aa: CASRAGNTEAFF
abundance: .; j_gene: TRBJ2-5; d_gene: TRBD2; v_gene: TRBV7-2; CDR3nt: TGTGCCAGCAGCTTAGGGAACGGGAGGGGAGAGACCCAGTACTTC; CDR3aa: CASSLGNGRGETQYF
abundance: .; j_gene: TRBJ2-1; d_gene: TRBD2; v_gene: TRBV30; CDR3nt: TGTGCCTGGTCGTCCGGGACTAGCGGGAGAGAGAGCTCCTACAATGAGCAGTTCTTC; CDR3aa: CAWSSGTSGRESSYNEQFF
abundance: .; j_gene: TRBJ2-7; d_gene: .; v_gene: TRBV7-8; CDR3nt: TGTGCCAGCAGCTCGGACAGTTCCACCTCCTACGAGCAGTACTTC; CDR3aa: CASSSDSSTSYEQYF
abundance: .; j_gene: TRBJ2-7; d_gene: .; v_gene: TRBV5-1; CDR3nt: TGCGCCAGCAGCTTACCGCCGCGCAGACCCGACTCCTACGAGCAGTACTTC; CDR3aa: CASSLPPRRPDSYEQYF
abundance: .; j_gene: TRBJ2-5; d_gene: .; v_gene: TRBV14; CDR3nt: TGTGCCAGCAGCCAAGATGGACTAACCCAAGAGACCCAGTACTTC; CDR3aa: CASSQDGLTQETQYF
abundance: .; j_gene: TRBJ1-2; d_gene: .; v_gene: TRBV30; CDR3nt: TGTGCCTGGAGTTCCCGGATCTATGGCTACACCTTC; CDR3aa: CAWSSRIYGYTF
abundance: .; j_gene: TRBJ1-5; d_gene: TRBD1; v_gene: TRBV10-3; CDR3nt: TGTGCCACCCGAGACAGGGGTCAGCCCCAGCATTTT; CDR3aa: CATRDRGQPQHF
abundance: .; j_gene: TRBJ2-2; d_gene: TRBD2; v_gene: TRBV15; CDR3nt: TGTGCCACCAGCAGGCTGGGACTAGCGGACCGCACCGGGGAGCTGTTTTTT; CDR3aa: CATSRLGLADRTGELFF
abundance: .; j_gene: TRBJ1-6; d_gene: .; v_gene: TRBV27; CDR3nt: TGTGCCAGCAGCCCAACCACCGGAATACCCCTCCACTTT; CDR3aa: CASSPTTGIPLHF
abundance: once; j_gene: TRBJ2-2; d_gene: .; v_gene: TRBV4-2; CDR3nt: TGTGCCAGCAGCCAAGATAGGAATTCCGGGACCGGGGAGCTGTTTTTT; CDR3aa: CASSQDRNSGTGELFF
abundance: .; j_gene: TRBJ2-7; d_gene: TRBD1; v_gene: TRBV13; CDR3nt: TGTGCCAGCAGCCCCCGGGACAGAGCCTACGAGCAGTACTTC; CDR3aa: CASSPRDRAYEQYF
abundance: .; j_gene: TRBJ2-7; d_gene: TRBD1; v_gene: TRBV4-1; CDR3nt: TGCGCCAGCAGCCAGGGACCGGGACAGAGCTACGAGCAGTACTTC; CDR3aa: CASSQGPGQSYEQYF
abundance: medium-sized; j_gene: TRBJ1-1; d_gene: TRBD1; v_gene: TRBV10-3; CDR3nt: TGTGCCATCAGCGGACAGGGGAGCATGAACACTGAAGCTTTCTTT; CDR3aa: CAISGQGSMNTEAFF
abundance: once; j_gene: TRBJ2-5; d_gene: TRBD1; v_gene: TRBV7-2; CDR3nt: TGTGCCAGCAGCCCAAACTCAGGGGGCTATGAGACCCAGTACTTC; CDR3aa: CASSPNSGGYETQYF